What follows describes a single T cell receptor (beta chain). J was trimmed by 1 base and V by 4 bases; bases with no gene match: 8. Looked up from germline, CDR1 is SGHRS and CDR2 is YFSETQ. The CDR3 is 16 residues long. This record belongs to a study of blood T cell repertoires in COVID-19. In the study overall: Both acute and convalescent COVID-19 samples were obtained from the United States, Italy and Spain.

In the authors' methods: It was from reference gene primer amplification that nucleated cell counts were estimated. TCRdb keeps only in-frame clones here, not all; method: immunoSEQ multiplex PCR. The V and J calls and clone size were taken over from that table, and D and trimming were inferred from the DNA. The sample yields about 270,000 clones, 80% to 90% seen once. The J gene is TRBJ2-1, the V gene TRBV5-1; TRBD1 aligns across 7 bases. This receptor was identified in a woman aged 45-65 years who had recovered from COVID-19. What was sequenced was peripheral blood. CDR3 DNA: TGCGCCAGCAGCGAAGGAACAGGGGTTTCCTACAATGAGCAGTTCTTC. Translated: CASSEGTGVSYNEQFF.